Sequencing of this T cell receptor beta chain was carried out in a study of T cells after posttransplantation cyclophosphamide. Control samples came 1 year after myeloablative marrow transplants with methotrexate plus calcineurin inhibitor. Notes on this clone: Its antigen remains unidentified.

The CDR3 has 15 amino acids. V dropped 2 bases and J dropped 7 bases, with 15 bases sitting between them. Looked up from germline, CDR1 is SGHDT and CDR2 is YYEEEE. Produced via immunoSEQ multiplex PCR; TCRdb's table is partial and in-frame only. The table lists tens of thousands of clones, approximately 83% of them singletons. Overall study results and limits: Recipient CMV seropositivity and CMV reactivation strongly tracked TRB clonality. Later blood repertoires were often dominated by clones from the donor CD8+ memory compartment. TRB overlap between skin or GI tissue T cells and blood was limited.

The gene calls are TRBV5-6 and TRBJ1-4, with a weak D call TRBD1 (5 bases). The receptor was isolated from a female patient aged 25-40 years who received an allogeneic stem cell transplant from an unrelated donor, was CMV-positive, and had acute and chronic GVHD. Some T cells may be supplied by the graft donor. This material consisted of PBMCs, taken 362 days after allogeneic stem cell transplant with calcineurin inhibitor and methotrexate. The CDR3 reads CASSFSGRSGEKLFF. CDR3 DNA: TGTGCCAGCAGCTTTTCAGGGAGGAGTGGTGAAAAACTGTTTTTT.